The 30 T cell receptor beta chains presented below share a single source sample, sequenced in a study of Graves' ophthalmopathy and Graves' hyperthyroidism. Amplification of the TCR beta CDR3 regions used RNA transcripts (as template). After a first-round RT-PCR with HTBI primers, a second-round multiplex PCR was run. TCRdb redid the calling of the multiplex PCR reads with MiXCR, one entry per CDR3 protein. The sample records about 370,000 distinct CDR3 sequences, roughly 17% being singletons. The sequenced material came from peripheral blood. Receptors were obtained from an adult woman with stable Graves' hyperthyroidism.

This clonotype was picked up many times. The rearrangement joins TRBV7-8 to TRBJ2-7, with D possibly called TRBD1 or TRBD2 (5 bases each). Germline V gene sequence: CDR1 SGHVS, CDR2 FQNEAQ. V was shortened by 5 bases and J by 2 bases, with 16 bases between the two germline ends. There are 15 residues in the CDR3. CDR3 bases: TGTGCCAGCAGCGGGCCGGGACGAGGACCCTACGAGCAGTACTTC. Encoded protein: CASSGPGRGPYEQYF.

This clonotype appeared many times. The J gene is TRBJ2-4, the V gene TRBV28; 7 bases fit TRBD1. Germline V gene data show CDR1 as MDHEN and CDR2 as SYDVKM. J lost 6 bases, V lost 4 bases, and 3 bases had no gene match. This CDR3 spans 13 amino acids. The CDR3 coding sequence is TGTGCCAGCAGTTCCCGGACAGGAAACATTCAGTACTTC. It specifies CASSSRTGNIQYF.

This chain uses TRBV24-1 with TRBJ1-5; 8 bases align to TRBD1. Germline CDR1 and CDR2: KGHDR and SFDVKD. Trimming removed 5 bases from V and 5 bases from J; junction bases left unmatched: 10. CDR3 size: 16 residues. The chain's CDR3 is CATSGGRGLGDQPQHF. In DNA, the CDR3 is TGTGCCACCAGTGGGGGCAGGGGGCTGGGGGATCAGCCCCAGCATTTT.

This clonotype came up many times. The chain is built from TRBV6-5 and TRBJ2-7; D assignment may be TRBD1 or TRBD2 (5 bases each). Trimming pared 8 bases from V and 3 bases from J, leaving 17 bases between. The CDR3 runs to 14 residues. CDR1 and CDR2 (germline): MNHEY, SVGAGI. The CDR3 here is CASGTSGRVYEQYF. In DNA, the CDR3 is TGTGCCAGCGGGACCTCAGGGCGTGTCTACGAGCAGTACTTC.

This clonotype came up once. V and J are TRBV9 and TRBJ2-5; D unclear. Per germline, CDR1 SGDLS and CDR2 YYNGEE. This CDR3 is 11 amino acids long. V was trimmed by 4 bases and J by 9 bases, leaving 10 bases between them. CDR3 in amino acids: CASSPSRAQYF. Written as DNA, the CDR3 is TGTGCCAGCAGCCCCTCCCGAGCCCAGTACTTC.

In this sample, this clonotype turned up many times. The gene calls are TRBV6-5 and TRBJ1-1; D call uncertain. The CDR3 loop spans 12 amino acids. The germline V gene has CDR1 MNHEY and CDR2 SVGAGI. V was cut by 0 bases and J by 6 bases, with 5 bases left in between. The CDR3 bases are TGTGCCAGCAGTTACTCGACCGCTGAAGCTTTCTTT. Translation: CASSYSTAEAFF.

On this clonotype itself: One junction end disagrees with the germline gene, perhaps due to a read error. This rearrangement joins TRBV29-1 to TRBJ2-5; a possible D gene is TRBD2 (5 bases). The length of the CDR3 is 10 residues. Per germline, CDR1 SQVTM and CDR2 ANQGSEA. The CDR3 DNA reads TGTAGCGCCCAGGAATGGACCCAGTACTTC. It encodes CSAQEWTQYF.

This clonotype occurred many times. The V and J genes are TRBV4-1 and TRBJ1-5; D is uncertain. Germline CDR1 is MGHRA and CDR2 is YSYEKL. The CDR3 is made up of 14 amino acids. Trimming left V 3 bases short and J 4 bases short, with 10 bases between. The chain's CDR3 is CASSHTVNNQPQHF. The CDR3 DNA reads TGCGCCAGCAGCCATACAGTAAATAATCAGCCCCAGCATTTT.

This clonotype has at least ten counts. The chain recombines TRBV12-3 or TRBV12-4 with TRBJ2-7; a possible D gene is TRBD2 (6 bases). V shed 8 bases and J shed 3 bases, with 23 bases lying between them. This CDR3 has 16 amino acids. The CDR3 sequence is CASRILGGPTDYEQYF. As DNA, the CDR3 is TGTGCCAGCCGAATTTTGGGGGGACCAACGGACTACGAGCAGTACTTC.

This clonotype was seen many times. In nucleotides, the CDR3 is TGCGCCAGCAGCTTGGGCGGGTTACCCGATGGCTACACCTTC. Its translation: CASSLGGLPDGYTF. The chain employs TRBV5-1 and TRBJ1-2; D gene unclear. The CDR3 consists of 14 residues. The V and J ends lost 0 bases and 6 bases respectively, with 12 bases between them. From germline, CDR1 is SGHRS and CDR2 YFSETQ.

In its sample, this clonotype was seen a few times. The CDR3 coding sequence is TGTGCCAGCAGCCAAGCATTAAACTATGGCTACACCTTC. Protein: CASSQALNYGYTF. The chain has TRBV4-2 and TRBJ1-2; D is ambiguous. This CDR3 is 13 amino acids long. Germline CDR1 is LGHNA and CDR2 is YNFKEQ. The germline V and J ends were trimmed by 1 base and 2 bases, with 5 bases remaining between them.

As for this clonotype: This may be a read error, as it is one base from a much larger clone. The chain has TRBV28 and TRBJ1-1, with D hard to call. From germline, CDR1 is MDHEN and CDR2 SYDVKM. CDR3 length: 15 residues. CDR3 loop: CASSLRGGMNTEACF. DNA for the CDR3: TGTGCCAGCAGTTTACGAGGAGGTATGAACACTGAAGCTTGCTTT.

This clonotype was observed many times. The CDR3 DNA sequence: TGTGCCAGCAGTTACTCGCGGACCATAAGCTCCTACGAGCAGTACTTC. It is translated as CASSYSRTISSYEQYF. V is TRBV6-5 and J is TRBJ2-7; the D is unclear. Between the trimmed V and J ends, which lost 0 bases and 0 bases, there was a span of 12 bases. The germline gives CDR1 MNHEY, CDR2 SVGAGI. CDR3 size: 16 residues.

This clonotype has only a few counts. The V and J genes are TRBV28 and TRBJ2-3; TRBD2 agrees at 11 bases. Germline loops: CDR1 MDHEN, CDR2 SYDVKM. The junction had 8 bases not matched to a gene; V was cut back by 2 bases and J by 1 base. The CDR3 is 18 residues long. The CDR3 here is CASSLPGTSGSGTDTQYF. DNA for the CDR3: TGTGCCAGCAGTTTACCCGGGACTAGCGGTTCTGGCACAGATACGCAGTATTTT.

The table lists this clonotype with many counts. The rearrangement joins TRBV27 to TRBJ2-2; 7 nucleotides match TRBD1. The germline V gene encodes CDR1 MNHEY and CDR2 SMNVEV (reference sequence). The CDR3 extends over 14 amino acids. Germline trimming cut 8 bases from V and 3 bases from J; bases unmatched to any gene: 6. The CDR3 region is CASQNRGDTGELFF. The CDR3 region has the DNA TGTGCCAGCCAAAACAGGGGAGACACCGGGGAGCTGTTTTTT.

This clonotype was seen at least ten times. The chain employs TRBV4-2 and TRBJ2-7, with 9 bases aligning to TRBD2. The CDR3 runs to 16 residues. Germline values: CDR1 LGHNA, CDR2 YNFKEQ. The ends lost 0 bases at V and 2 bases at J; junction bases unmatched: 5. The CDR3, as DNA: TGTGCCAGCAGCCAAGACCCCGGGACTAGCCCCTACGAGCAGTACTTC. The encoded protein is CASSQDPGTSPYEQYF.

This clonotype was observed a few times. Germline is not matched at one junction end, which may reflect a read error. The J gene is TRBJ2-5, the V gene TRBV11-2, with D unclear. Germline loops: CDR1 SGHAT, CDR2 FQNNGV. The CDR3 consists of 13 residues. The CDR3 DNA is TGTGCCAGCAGCTCCGGGCCTCAAGAGATCCAGTACTTC. This translates into CASSSGPQEIQYF.

At least ten counts were recorded for this clonotype. The chain recombines TRBV4-1 with TRBJ2-7; 7 bases line up with TRBD1. The ends lost 2 bases at V and 2 bases at J; junction bases unmatched: 3. CDR3 size: 14 residues. CDR1 is MGHRA, CDR2 YSYEKL, per germline. CDR3 sequence: CASSQMQGAYEQYF. CDR3 in DNA: TGCGCCAGCAGCCAAATGCAGGGGGCCTACGAGCAGTACTTC.

Many counts were recorded for this clonotype. V usage is TRBV28 and J usage is TRBJ1-1; D unclear. Trimming pared 2 bases from V and 8 bases from J, leaving 9 bases between. The CDR3 has 12 residues. Germline V gene data show CDR1 as MDHEN and CDR2 as SYDVKM. CDR3 amino acids: CASSLVGREAFF. In DNA, the CDR3 is TGTGCCAGCAGTTTAGTGGGCAGGGAAGCTTTCTTT.

This clonotype showed up many times. V is TRBV28 and J is TRBJ1-1; possible D gene TRBD1, 5 bases. The CDR3 spans 13 residues. V lost 1 base and J 6 bases, leaving 9 bases between the germline ends. Looked up from germline, CDR1 is MDHEN and CDR2 is SYDVKM. The CDR3 nucleotides are TGTGCCAGCAGTTTATCCGGGGGTCCTGAAGCTTTCTTT. It encodes CASSLSGGPEAFF.

At least ten counts were recorded for this clonotype. This sequence joins TRBV12-3 or TRBV12-4 and TRBJ2-7; the D is unclear. CDR3 size: 15 residues. Deletions cut 4 bases from V and 0 bases from J, with 13 bases between. CDR3 nucleotides: TGTGCCAGCAGTTACGCGGTGCCGAGCTCCTACGAGCAGTACTTC. Translation gives CASSYAVPSSYEQYF.

Only a few counts were recorded for this clonotype. The chain uses TRBV30 and TRBJ2-2; D is perhaps TRBD1 (5 bases). The CDR3 covers 14 residues. Germline V lookup: CDR1 GTSNPN, CDR2 SVGIG (reference sequence). V lost 4 bases to trimming and J lost 7 bases, with 16 bases between them. The CDR3: CAWIMGPAGGELFF. The CDR3 region has the DNA TGTGCCTGGATTATGGGGCCAGCCGGCGGGGAGCTGTTTTTT.

The sample holds many counts of this clonotype. J is TRBJ2-4 and V is TRBV20-1, with D possibly matching TRBD1 (6 bases). The CDR3 covers 14 residues. Trimming stripped 2 bases from V and 2 bases from J, with 10 bases between. Germline V gives CDR1 DFQATT, CDR2 SNEGSKA (reference sequence). Here the CDR3 DNA reads TGCAGTGCTAGATACAGGGATCCCAAAAACATTCAGTACTTC. It translates to CSARYRDPKNIQYF.

V gene TRBV15 combines with J gene TRBJ1-5; D is unresolved. V was shortened by 0 bases and J by 0 bases, with 18 bases between the two germline ends. Germline V CDR1 and CDR2: LNHNV, YYDKDF (reference sequence). The CDR3 has 19 residues. The CDR3 spells CATSRDRADSLYSNQPQHF. The CDR3 DNA sequence: TGTGCCACCAGCAGAGATCGGGCAGATTCCTTATATAGCAATCAGCCCCAGCATTTT.

On this clonotype itself: The CDR3 does not end in the conserved phenylalanine or tryptophan, so this is likely a read error. This chain connects TRBV4-1 to TRBJ1-5, with D tentatively TRBD1 (5 bases). Trimming cost V 0 bases and J 4 bases, with 13 bases left between them. There are 16 residues in the CDR3. The germline V gene has CDR1 MGHRA and CDR2 YSYEKL. CDR3 amino acids: CASSQEPRGMNQPQHL. CDR3 DNA: TGCGCCAGCAGCCAAGAACCCCGGGGGATGAATCAGCCCCAGCATTTG.

This clonotype was counted at least ten times. The chain is built from TRBV7-2 and TRBJ2-2, with a possible D match to TRBD2 (7 bases). From germline, CDR1 is SGHTA and CDR2 FQGNSA. The V end was cut by 8 bases, the J end by 5 bases, with 21 bases between. The CDR3 extends over 16 amino acids. CDR3 DNA: TGTGCCAGCGGATTGAGGGGGGGCGCGAGGACCGGGGAGCTGTTTTTT. Translating it yields CASGLRGGARTGELFF.

The chain uses TRBV15 and TRBJ1-5; no reliable D call. V lost 0 bases, J lost 5 bases, and 14 bases lay in between. Germline values: CDR1 LNHNV, CDR2 YYDKDF (reference sequence). This CDR3 is 16 amino acids long. The CDR3 sequence: CATSRDPRWSYQPQHF. DNA of the CDR3: TGTGCCACCAGCAGAGATCCCCGTTGGTCATATCAGCCCCAGCATTTT.

Comment on this clonotype: Since no conserved phenylalanine or tryptophan closes the CDR3, a read error is the likely cause. The genes are TRBV9 and TRBJ2-5; tentatively, D is TRBD2 (6 bases). CDR3 length equals 13 residues. Germline V gene lookup returns CDR1 SGDLS and CDR2 YYNGEE. The ends were cut back, 0 bases at V and 9 bases at J, with 12 bases in the middle. The CDR3 spells CASSVAPGESQYY. DNA of the CDR3: TGTGCCAGCAGCGTAGCCCCGGGGGAGTCCCAGTACTAC.

This clonotype came up many times. This sequence joins TRBV7-6 and TRBJ2-2, with TRBD2 matching 11 bases. The CDR3 is 15 residues long. Trimming cost V 3 bases and J 9 bases; bases outside gene matches: 6. Germline V gene lookup returns CDR1 SGHVS and CDR2 FNYEAQ. The CDR3 DNA sequence: TGTGCCAGCAGCTTGTCGGCTAGCGGGGGGCGGGAGCTGTTTTTT. Its protein is CASSLSASGGRELFF.

This clonotype showed up just a few times. It may be a read error: a sequence one base away is much more abundant. CDR3 DNA: TGTGCCTGGAGTGAGAGCGGATCCTACGAGCAGTACTTC. Encoded protein: CAWSESGSYEQYF. The rearrangement joins TRBV30 to TRBJ2-7; maybe TRBD2 (5 bases). This CDR3 has 13 residues. Germline V CDR1 and CDR2: GTSNPN, SVGIG (reference sequence). The V end lost 1 base, the J end lost 1 base, and 8 bases lay between the germline ends.